The sequence of this T cell receptor (beta chain) was determined in a study of T cell responses to AZD1222 COVID-19 vaccine. The ends were cut back, 4 bases at V and 7 bases at J, with 13 bases in the middle. Looked up from germline, CDR1 is SEHNR and CDR2 is FQNEAQ (reference sequence). CDR3 length equals 13 residues. Using immunoSEQ multiplex PCR, the repertoire was profiled, and TCRdb retains in-frame clones only, with some absent. This table holds over 100,000 clones, 88% found once. The gene calls are TRBV7-9 and TRBJ1-1, with D possibly being TRBD1 (5 bases). The sequence derives from an adult in good health. This sample comprised peripheral blood, obtained on day 0 of AZD1222 vaccination. The CDR3 here is CASSSDLTGEAFF. The CDR3 nucleotides read TGTGCCAGCAGCTCCGACCTTACAGGTGAAGCTTTCTTT.